One and the same sample provided the 31 T cell receptor beta chains below, sequenced in a study of early T cells in non-severe SARS-CoV-2 infection (dated by TCRdb to the early 2020s). Library creation used 5' RACE. The reads were generated on a NextSeq 500. TCRdb took the public reads, trimmed them with fastp at Q25, ran MiXCR for clone calling and kept in-frame beta chains. All rows with the same CDR3 protein become a single entry with the most common DNA and genes. The sample table shows tens of thousands of distinct CDR3 sequences, and less than 6.5% are seen once. The ten top clones hold about 5.7% of the sample. Here the sequenced sample was whole blood, taken at baseline. Receptor source: an adult who was a healthcare worker with PCR-confirmed SARS-CoV-2 infection or an uninfected control (not recorded which).

This clonotype showed up just a few times. The chain combines TRBV28 with TRBJ2-3; unclear D gene. The germline gives CDR1 MDHEN, CDR2 SYDVKM. Trimming stripped 5 bases from V and 6 bases from J, with 21 bases between. The CDR3 totals 16 residues. CDR3 region: CASSTTHGRKVDTQYF. The DNA for the CDR3 is TGTGCCAGCAGTACGACACACGGACGCAAGGTCGATACGCAGTATTTT.

V is TRBV7-9 and J is TRBJ2-3, with unresolved D. The CDR3 totals 14 residues. V lost 1 base to trimming and J lost 4 bases, with 9 bases between them. The germline gives CDR1 SEHNR, CDR2 FQNEAQ (reference sequence). The CDR3 DNA is TGTGCCAGCAGCTTAGTGGCCAACTCAGATACGCAGTATTTT. Amino acid sequence: CASSLVANSDTQYF.

In this sample, this clonotype turned up many times. The chain combines TRBV6-5 with TRBJ1-2, with 7 nucleotides matching TRBD1. V trimming: 5 bases; J trimming: 4 bases; junction bases outside the gene matches: 10. The CDR3 spans 15 residues. Per the germline V gene, CDR1 is MNHEY and CDR2 is SVGAGI. Here the CDR3 reads CASSHRTGLTYGYTF. The CDR3, as DNA: TGTGCCAGCAGTCATAGGACAGGATTAACCTATGGCTACACCTTC.

The CDR3 DNA reads as TGTGCCAGTTGGGGACAGGGCCCCTACAATGAGCAGTTCTTC. Its translation: CASWGQGPYNEQFF. This chain links TRBV11-2 with TRBJ2-1; 9 bases agree with TRBD1. The germline V gene encodes CDR1 SGHAT and CDR2 FQNNGV. The CDR3 extends over 14 amino acids. The junction had 5 bases not matched to a gene; V was cut back by 9 bases and J by 2 bases.

The chain links TRBV21-1 to TRBJ2-1. TRBV21-1 is an annotated pseudogene. There are 14 residues in the CDR3. The CDR3 coding sequence is TGTGCCAGCATTCCTGGGAGCTCCTACAATGAGCAGTTCTTC. Translating it yields CASIPGSSYNEQFF.

There are many counts of this clonotype. This chain uses TRBV28 with TRBJ2-5, with D perhaps matching TRBD1 (5 bases). Germline-derived CDR1 and CDR2 are MDHEN and SYDVKM. The CDR3 is 13 amino acids. V lost 6 bases, J lost 4 bases, and 12 bases lay in between. CDR3 residues: CASSGRVAETQYF. CDR3 nucleotides: TGTGCCAGCAGCGGCAGGGTTGCAGAGACCCAGTACTTC. Filled out from reference TRBV28 and TRBJ2-5, the complete variable domain reads DVKVTQSSRYLVKRTGEKVFLECVQDMDHENMFWYRQDPGLGLRLIYFSYDVKMKEKGDIPEGYSVSREKKERFSLILESASTNQTSMYLCASSGRVAETQYFGPGTRLLVL.

The chain carries TRBV7-8 and TRBJ2-7, with 12 bases that match TRBD2. CDR1 and CDR2 (germline): SGHVS, FQNEAQ. J gave up 3 bases and V 6 bases, and 9 bases lay outside the gene matches. CDR3 length: 16 amino acids. The DNA for the CDR3 is TGTGCCAGCAGAAACCGACTAGCGGGAGTAAACTACGAGCAGTACTTC. Encoded protein: CASRNRLAGVNYEQYF.

This clonotype came up many times. The chain couples TRBV13 to TRBJ1-1; no clear D gene. Germline V gene lookup returns CDR1 PRHDT and CDR2 FYEKMQ (reference sequence). The V end lost 1 base, the J end lost 1 base, and 7 bases lay between the germline ends. This CDR3 has 14 amino acids. The CDR3: CASSLVMRNTEAFF. The DNA for the CDR3 is TGTGCCAGCAGCTTAGTTATGAGGAACACTGAAGCTTTCTTT.

This clonotype was recorded many times. This chain uses TRBV7-6 with TRBJ2-5, with a possible D match to TRBD2 (5 bases). The CDR3 contains 15 residues. Germline assignment: CDR1 SGHVS and CDR2 FNYEAQ. With 5 bases removed from V and 0 bases from J, the gap between germline ends came to 13 bases. The CDR3 spells CASSPPGWYQETQYF. CDR3 coding DNA: TGTGCCAGCAGCCCCCCGGGGTGGTACCAAGAGACCCAGTACTTC.

The table lists this clonotype with many counts. The chain joins TRBV6-6 to TRBJ2-5; 8 positions agree with TRBD1. Losses at the gene ends were 2 bases for V and 5 bases for J; bases not matched to a gene: 7. Germline CDR1 MNHNY, CDR2 SVGAGI (reference sequence). The CDR3 totals 15 residues. CDR3 protein: CASSYSRGRLETQYF. For the CDR3, the DNA is TGTGCCAGCAGTTACAGCAGGGGGCGATTGGAGACCCAGTACTTC.

There are many counts of this clonotype. The chain employs TRBV9 and TRBJ2-1; D possibly corresponds to TRBD2 (6 bases). This CDR3 spans 15 amino acids. V was pared by 0 bases and J by 3 bases, with 10 bases between. Germline V CDR1 and CDR2: SGDLS, YYNGEE. The CDR3: CASSVAGSLYNEQFF. The CDR3 DNA sequence: TGTGCCAGCAGCGTAGCCGGGAGTCTCTACAATGAGCAGTTCTTC.

This clonotype was picked up a small number of times. The chain couples TRBV18 to TRBJ2-1, with D tentatively TRBD2 (6 bases). V was pared by 3 bases and J by 4 bases, with 13 bases between. Looked up from germline, CDR1 is KGHSH and CDR2 is LQKENI. The CDR3 loop spans 15 amino acids. The CDR3 DNA is TGTGCCAGCTCACCTCCGGGACTCCCTTACAATGAGCAGTTCTTC. Translation: CASSPPGLPYNEQFF.

By sample share, this clonotype is medium-sized. This chain uses TRBV10-3 with TRBJ1-1; weak D call: TRBD1 (6 bases). V was pared by 3 bases and J by 4 bases, with 6 bases between. Germline CDR1 reads ENHRY; CDR2 reads SYGVKD. CDR3 length equals 12 residues. The CDR3 sequence: CAISEGGTEAFF. For the CDR3, the DNA is TGTGCCATCAGTGAAGGGGGCACTGAAGCTTTCTTT.

The table lists this clonotype with a few counts. The V gene is TRBV7-9, the J gene TRBJ2-7; a possible D gene is TRBD2 (5 bases). Trimming removed 5 bases at V and 2 bases at J, with 22 bases between. The CDR3 spans 17 residues. CDR1 and CDR2 from the germline V gene are SEHNR and FQNEAQ (reference sequence). CDR3 sequence (DNA): TGTGCCAGCAGCCTAAATATCCTGGGGAGCGATACCTACGAGCAGTACTTC. Protein product: CASSLNILGSDTYEQYF. The entire variable domain, with the rest obtained from reference TRBV7-9 and TRBJ2-7, is as follows: DTGVSQNPRHKITKRGQNVTFRCDPISEHNRLYWYRQTLGQGPEFLTYFQNEAQLEKSRLLSDRFSAERPKGSFSTLEIQRTEQGDSAMYLCASSLNILGSDTYEQYFGPGTRLTVT.

At least ten counts were recorded for this clonotype. The chain carries TRBV12-3 or TRBV12-4 and TRBJ1-2; 8 bases match TRBD1. This CDR3 is built from 13 residues. Trimming at V came to 4 bases and at J to 3 bases, leaving 1 base not matched to a gene. The CDR3 here is CASSSDRDYGYTF. As DNA, the CDR3 is TGTGCCAGCAGTTCGGACAGGGACTATGGCTACACCTTC.

This clonotype was recorded a few times. J is TRBJ1-2 and V is TRBV29-1, with a possible D match to TRBD1 (6 bases). Trimming removed 2 bases at V and 4 bases at J, with 8 bases between. Per germline, CDR1 SQVTM and CDR2 ANQGSEA. There are 12 residues in the CDR3. The CDR3 DNA sequence: TGCAGCGTTGAAAGGGGGGGCTATGGCTACACCTTC. This codes for CSVERGGYGYTF.

This clonotype was seen at least ten times. The chain links TRBV29-1 to TRBJ2-3; D gene unclear. This CDR3 is 10 amino acids long. The V end lost 5 bases, the J end lost 3 bases, and 3 bases lay between the germline ends. The germline V gene encodes CDR1 SQVTM and CDR2 ANQGSEA. The CDR3 DNA reads TGCAGCGTTTCTACAGATACGCAGTATTTT. It translates to CSVSTDTQYF.

This clonotype was seen repeatedly, ten times or more. V gene TRBV29-1 combines with J gene TRBJ1-2, with 10 bases matching TRBD1. There are 12 residues in the CDR3. J lost 7 bases, V lost 6 bases, and 5 bases had no gene match. Germline V gene lookup returns CDR1 SQVTM and CDR2 ANQGSEA. CDR3 sequence (DNA): TGCAGCGTCACCGGGACAGGGGCTGGCTACACCTTC. As protein: CSVTGTGAGYTF.

The table lists this clonotype with many counts. The V call is TRBV2, the J call TRBJ2-7; 9 bases are shared with TRBD1. This CDR3 spans 14 amino acids. Germline V CDR1 and CDR2: SNHLY, FYNNEI. The junction had 3 bases not matched to a gene; V was cut back by 4 bases and J by 2 bases. The DNA of the CDR3 is TGTGCCAGCAGTGCGGGACAGGGACCCTACGAGCAGTACTTC. It yields the protein CASSAGQGPYEQYF.

Ten or more counts support this clonotype. The rearrangement joins TRBV24-1 to TRBJ2-3; the match to TRBD2 covers 9 bases. Losses at the gene ends were 4 bases for V and 0 bases for J; bases not matched to a gene: 1. CDR1 is KGHDR, CDR2 SFDVKD, per germline. The CDR3 loop spans 15 amino acids. CDR3 DNA sequence: TGTGCCACCAGTGACGGACTAGCGAGCACAGATACGCAGTATTTT. Its protein is CATSDGLASTDTQYF.

This clonotype was detected ten times or more. This rearrangement joins TRBV4-1 to TRBJ2-4; a weak D match, TRBD2 (6 bases). The CDR3 has 18 amino acids. Germline V gives CDR1 MGHRA, CDR2 YSYEKL. V lost 0 bases, J lost 0 bases, and 15 bases lay in between. CDR3 sequence (DNA): TGCGCCAGCAGCCAAGACCTAGCGCAAAATCTAGCCAAAAACATTCAGTACTTC. Its translation is CASSQDLAQNLAKNIQYF.

V gene TRBV5-1 combines with J gene TRBJ2-2; 7 bases are a match to TRBD1. CDR3 size: 16 residues. CDR1 is SGHRS, CDR2 YFSETQ, per germline. The junction had 6 bases not matched to a gene; V was cut back by 4 bases and J by 0 bases. The CDR3 loop is CASSVTGQTNTGELFF. The CDR3 DNA is TGCGCCAGCAGCGTAACGGGACAGACGAACACCGGGGAGCTGTTTTTT. Full variable domain (missing parts from reference TRBV5-1 and TRBJ2-2): KAGVTQTPRYLIKTRGQQVTLSCSPISGHRSVSWYQQTPGQGLQFLFEYFSETQRNKGNFPGRFSGRQFSNSRSEMNVSTLELGDSALYLCASSVTGQTNTGELFFGEGSRLTVL.

This clonotype was counted ten times or more. The chain links TRBV7-2 to TRBJ1-5; D is undetermined. The CDR3 totals 15 residues. From germline, CDR1 is SGHTA and CDR2 FQGNSA. The ends were cut back, 2 bases at V and 4 bases at J, with 12 bases in the middle. CDR3 in DNA: TGTGCCAGCAGCTTAATGGGGTTGGGGAATCAGCCCCAGCATTTT. The encoded protein is CASSLMGLGNQPQHF.

On this clonotype itself: This may be a read error, as it is one base from a much larger clone. The chain uses TRBV29-1 and TRBJ2-3; D is possibly TRBD2 (6 bases). Trimming cost V 8 bases and J 5 bases, with 17 bases left between them. The CDR3 covers 13 residues. CDR1 and CDR2 (germline): SQVTM, ANQGSEA. Written as DNA, the CDR3 is TGCAGCTATAAGTCGGGAGCTAGAGATACGCAGTATTTT. Its translation is CSYKSGARDTQYF.

This clonotype was recorded many times. The chain combines TRBV21-1 with TRBJ2-7; TRBD1, the table's D call, was not compared with the DNA. TRBV21-1 is marked as a pseudogene. CDR3 length: 18 residues. The CDR3: CASSKAPPHLGVFYEQYV. The CDR3 nucleotides are TGTGCCAGCAGCAAAGCGCCCCCGCACTTGGGCGTTTTCTACGAGCAGTACGTC.

The table lists this clonotype with a few counts. J is TRBJ2-3 and V is TRBV5-1; the D gene is possibly TRBD2 (7 bases). The CDR3 is made up of 14 amino acids. CDR1 and CDR2 (germline): SGHRS, YFSETQ. V lost 3 bases, J lost 9 bases, and 17 bases lay in between. CDR3 nucleotide sequence: TGCGCCAGCAGCTCGGAAGCGGGACAAAGGACGCAGTATTTT. It yields the protein CASSSEAGQRTQYF.

This clonotype was seen many times. The chain carries TRBV11-3 and TRBJ1-1; the D is unclear. The CDR3 covers 12 residues. Deletions cut 4 bases from V and 4 bases from J, with 7 bases between. Germline V CDR1 and CDR2: SGHNT, YENEEA. The CDR3 DNA reads as TGTGCCAGCAGCTATCCGAGCACTGAAGCTTTCTTT. Translated: CASSYPSTEAFF.

Only one count was recorded for this clonotype. A much larger clone is a single base away; this may be a read error. A read error is likely, as this CDR3 ends without the conserved phenylalanine or tryptophan. This chain connects TRBV18 to TRBJ2-5; TRBD1 matches at 8 bases. The CDR3 loop spans 16 amino acids. CDR1 KGHSH and CDR2 LQKENI come from the germline V gene. J gave up 6 bases and V 6 bases, and 15 bases lay outside the gene matches. CDR3 protein: CASSLRQGATPKTQYL. CDR3 coding DNA: TGTGCCAGCTCGCTCCGGCAGGGGGCAACCCCCAAGACCCAGTACCTC.

This clonotype was seen ten or more times. The rearrangement links TRBV6-5 to TRBJ2-1; D is ambiguous. The germline gives CDR1 MNHEY, CDR2 SVGAGI. CDR3 length: 11 amino acids. Trimming took 6 bases from V and 7 from J, leaving 7 bases between them. The CDR3 bases are TGTGCCAGCAGCTCTTCGAATGAGCAGTTCTTC. Translation gives CASSSSNEQFF.

This clonotype came up a few times. The rearrangement joins TRBV21-1 to TRBJ1-2. TRBV21-1 is annotated as a pseudogene. This CDR3 spans 16 amino acids. For the CDR3, the DNA is TGTGCCAGCAGCAAAGCTGGATCCGCTGGGAACTATGGCTACACCTTC. This codes for CASSKAGSAGNYGYTF.

This chain links TRBV3-1 with TRBJ2-7; 7 bases match TRBD2. CDR1 and CDR2 from the germline V gene are LGHDT and YNNKEL (reference sequence). The V and J ends lost 7 bases and 2 bases, in that order; junction bases with no gene match: 5. The CDR3 has 13 residues. The CDR3 coding sequence is TGTGCCAGCACCACCGGGACTACCTACGAGCAGTACTTC. Translated: CASTTGTTYEQYF.